Below, 27 T cell receptor beta chains from the same sample are listed, as sequenced in a study of somatic mutations in cytotoxic T cells in rheumatoid arthritis. Generated by immunoSEQ multiplex PCR, the TCRdb table keeps only in-frame clones and is missing some. This table holds thousands of clones, approximately 80% found once. Sequencing was performed on CD8+ T cells sorted from blood, taken at a follow-up visit. The origin of the receptors is a man in his forties with rheumatoid arthritis.

This chain links TRBV7-8 with TRBJ2-1; D is possibly TRBD2 (5 bases). The CDR3 loop spans 14 amino acids. Germline V gene data show CDR1 as SGHVS and CDR2 as FQNEAQ. Trimming shortened V by 6 bases and J by 6 bases, and 15 bases separated the two germline ends. In nucleotides, the CDR3 is TGTGCCAGCAGGCTGGTGGACGGACTCAATGAGCAGTTCTTC. This sequence encodes CASRLVDGLNEQFF.

The chain joins TRBV28 to TRBJ1-5; 11 bases are a match to TRBD1. V dropped 4 bases and J dropped 6; count of bases not matched to a gene: 11. The CDR3 has 17 amino acids. Looked up from germline, CDR1 is MDHEN and CDR2 is SYDVKM. The CDR3 DNA follows: TGTGCCAGCAGTTCCCCGGGACAGGGGGAGGTTAGTCAGCCCCAGCATTTT. This sequence encodes CASSSPGQGEVSQPQHF. Based on the CDR3 plus reference TRBV28 and TRBJ1-5, the full variable domain is DVKVTQSSRYLVKRTGEKVFLECVQDMDHENMFWYRQDPGLGLRLIYFSYDVKMKEKGDIPEGYSVSREKKERFSLILESASTNQTSMYLCASSSPGQGEVSQPQHFGDGTRLSIL.

The V and J genes are TRBV27 and TRBJ2-7; TRBD2 might be the D (6 bases). The germline V and J ends were trimmed by 5 bases and 4 bases, with 15 bases remaining between them. This CDR3 is 14 amino acids long. Germline loops: CDR1 MNHEY, CDR2 SMNVEV (reference sequence). The CDR3 coding sequence is TGTGCCAGCAGTCTGGCGGGGCCCGCGTACGAGCAGTACTTC. This sequence encodes CASSLAGPAYEQYF.

This chain joins TRBV14 and TRBJ1-5; possible D gene TRBD1, 6 bases. Germline V gene sequence: CDR1 SGHDN, CDR2 FVKESK. The length of the CDR3 is 13 residues. Trimming removed 4 bases from V and 6 bases from J, with 10 bases in between. The DNA of the CDR3 is TGTGCCAGCAGCCCGGGGGGGGCTCAGCCCCAGCATTTT. Translation: CASSPGGAQPQHF.

The V gene is TRBV14, the J gene TRBJ2-4; maybe TRBD2 (6 bases). The CDR3 consists of 13 residues. Germline V gene sequence: CDR1 SGHDN, CDR2 FVKESK. Deletions cut 0 bases from V and 9 bases from J, with 9 bases between. Written as DNA, the CDR3 is TGTGCCAGCAGCCAAGATAAGGGAGGCATTCAGTACTTC. It codes for CASSQDKGGIQYF.

This clone has a handful of counts. This sequence joins TRBV4-3 and TRBJ2-7; unclear D gene. There are 14 residues in the CDR3. V was shortened by 0 bases and J by 2 bases, with 8 bases between the two germline ends. In germline, CDR1 is LGHNA, CDR2 YSLEER. The CDR3, as DNA: TGCGCCAGCAGCCAAGATCCGATTCCCTACGAGCAGTACTTC. Its translation is CASSQDPIPYEQYF.

The chain uses TRBV6-1 and TRBJ1-1, with 7 bases lining up with TRBD1. The J segment lost 10 bases and the V segment lost 2 bases, leaving 10 bases of the junction unmatched. The germline V gene has CDR1 MNHNS and CDR2 SASEGT. The CDR3 length is 14 residues. The CDR3 sequence: CASSESHRQGPAFF. DNA for the CDR3: TGTGCCAGCAGTGAAAGCCATCGACAGGGCCCAGCTTTCTTT.

The V gene is TRBV15, the J gene TRBJ2-5, with a possible D match to TRBD2 (5 bases). CDR3 size: 16 residues. CDR1 and CDR2 from the germline V gene are LNHNV and YYDKDF (reference sequence). Trimming removed 0 bases at V and 7 bases at J, with 18 bases between. CDR3 residues: CATSRDFGKRSLTQYF. CDR3 in DNA: TGTGCCACCAGCAGAGATTTCGGGAAGAGATCCTTGACCCAGTACTTC. The whole variable domain, filled in from reference TRBV15 and TRBJ2-5, reads DAMVIQNPRYQVTQFGKPVTLSCSQTLNHNVMYWYQQKSSQAPKLLFHYYDKDFNNEADTPDNFQSRRPNTSFCFLDIRSPGLGDTAMYLCATSRDFGKRSLTQYFGPGTRLLVL.

In its sample, this clone was seen once. The chain couples TRBV7-9 to TRBJ1-1; 7 bases are a match to TRBD1. The germline gives CDR1 SEHNR, CDR2 FQNEAQ (reference sequence). V lost 2 bases and J lost 9; bases outside the gene matches: 12. CDR3 length: 15 residues. The DNA of the CDR3 is TGTGCCAGCAGCTTAAAAATGGGGAGACAGGGAAAAGCTTTCTTT. Its translation: CASSLKMGRQGKAFF.

This clone appeared a few times. This chain links TRBV5-8 with TRBJ2-7; 8 nucleotides line up with TRBD1. The CDR3 length is 14 residues. V was clipped by 5 bases and J by 5 bases; unmatched bases: 9. Germline CDR1 SGHTS, CDR2 YDEGEE. DNA for the CDR3: TGTGCCAGCAGGACACGGGACAGGTTCCACGAGCAGTACTTC. Protein sequence: CASRTRDRFHEQYF.

J is TRBJ1-3 and V is TRBV2, with 9 nucleotides matching TRBD1. The CDR3 sequence is 16 residues long. Germline V lookup: CDR1 SNHLY, CDR2 FYNNEI. Losses at the gene ends were 6 bases for V and 0 bases for J; bases not matched to a gene: 6. CDR3: CASREQGALSGNTIYF. As DNA, the CDR3 is TGTGCCAGCAGAGAACAGGGGGCGCTCTCTGGAAACACCATATATTTT.

V gene TRBV10-2 combines with J gene TRBJ2-7, with D possibly being TRBD1 or TRBD2 (6 bases each). Per germline, CDR1 WSHSY and CDR2 SAAADI. Between the trimmed V and J ends, which lost 6 bases and 10 bases, there was a span of 16 bases. This CDR3 has 12 residues. The CDR3 bases are TGCGCCAGCAGCAGGAGGGGGAAGCTACAGTACTTC. The encoded protein is CASSRRGKLQYF.

V is TRBV19 and J is TRBJ2-7; perhaps TRBD1 as D (6 bases). V was trimmed by 1 base and J by 4 bases, leaving 14 bases between them. The germline CDR1 and CDR2 sequences are LNHDA and SQIVND (reference sequence). This CDR3 spans 15 amino acids. DNA for the CDR3: TGTGCCAGTAGTATAGCCCCAGGTAGGGGGTACGAGCAGTACTTC. The encoded protein is CASSIAPGRGYEQYF.

The genes are TRBV11-2 and TRBJ2-2, with a weak D call TRBD1 (5 bases). V lost 2 bases to trimming and J lost 7 bases, with 14 bases between them. Germline V gene sequence: CDR1 SGHAT, CDR2 FQNNGV. The CDR3 sequence is 15 residues long. This CDR3 is CASSLSFRVGGELFF. In DNA form, the CDR3 reads TGTGCCAGCAGCTTAAGCTTCAGGGTGGGCGGGGAGCTGTTTTTT.

This chain joins TRBV19 and TRBJ1-5; D is ambiguous. Deletions cut 3 bases from V and 2 bases from J, with 14 bases between. This CDR3 is built from 16 residues. Germline V gene sequence: CDR1 LNHDA, CDR2 SQIVND (reference sequence). The CDR3 spells CASSIDREGGNQPQHF. The CDR3 DNA is TGTGCCAGTAGTATTGATCGGGAAGGTGGCAATCAGCCCCAGCATTTT.

The V call is TRBV7-6, the J call TRBJ2-5; 9 positions match TRBD2. Germline trimming cut 3 bases from V and 3 bases from J; bases unmatched to any gene: 2. The CDR3 totals 14 residues. Germline CDR1 SGHVS, CDR2 FNYEAQ. This CDR3 reads CASSFLAGEETQYF. The CDR3 DNA reads TGTGCCAGCAGCTTCTTAGCGGGAGAAGAGACCCAGTACTTC.

The gene calls are TRBV11-3 and TRBJ2-7; D perhaps matches TRBD1 (5 bases). This CDR3 is built from 15 residues. Germline V lookup: CDR1 SGHNT, CDR2 YENEEA. Trimming removed 5 bases at V and 3 bases at J, with 17 bases between. CDR3 in DNA: TGTGCCAGCAGCCTCCGTAATGGGGCCCACTACGAGCAGTACTTC. As protein: CASSLRNGAHYEQYF. The full variable domain, in which reference TRBV11-3 and TRBJ2-7 provide the parts outside the CDR3, is EAGVVQSPRYKIIEKKQPVAFWCNPISGHNTLYWYLQNLGQGPELLIRYENEEAVDDSQLPKDRFSAERLKGVDSTLKIQPAELGDSAVYLCASSLRNGAHYEQYFGPGTRLTVT.

J is TRBJ2-1 and V is TRBV10-3; 11 positions agree with TRBD2. This CDR3 has 15 residues. Trimming removed 6 bases from V and 2 bases from J; junction bases left unmatched: 3. Per the germline V gene, CDR1 is ENHRY and CDR2 is SYGVKD. CDR3 sequence reads: CAIRDSGRAYNEQFF. The CDR3 nucleotides are TGTGCCATCAGGGATAGCGGGAGGGCCTACAATGAGCAGTTCTTC.

The chain recombines TRBV27 with TRBJ1-4; tentatively, D is TRBD1 (6 bases). V was pared by 5 bases and J by 10 bases, with 20 bases between. Germline CDR1 is MNHEY and CDR2 is SMNVEV (reference sequence). The CDR3 covers 15 residues. In DNA form, the CDR3 reads TGTGCCAGCAGTCCCAGTATATCTGGGGGCAGAAAACTGTTTTTT. Its translation: CASSPSISGGRKLFF.

The V gene is TRBV27, the J gene TRBJ1-2, with D possibly TRBD1 on 6 matching bases. CDR3 size: 15 residues. V dropped 5 bases and J dropped 6 bases, with 19 bases sitting between them. Germline CDR1 and CDR2: MNHEY and SMNVEV (reference sequence). The CDR3 bases are TGTGCCAGCAGTCGCTACTCCAGGGGTGGAGATGGCTACACCTTC. As protein: CASSRYSRGGDGYTF.

The chain has TRBV5-4 and TRBJ2-3; 7 bases are shared with TRBD2. CDR1 SGHNT and CDR2 YYREEE come from the germline V gene (reference sequence). The CDR3 loop spans 19 amino acids. V lost 3 bases and J lost 2; bases outside the gene matches: 18. The CDR3, as DNA: TGTGCCAGCAGCTATGCCCTGGGCGGGAGAACGGCAACCACAGATACGCAGTATTTT. Residues: CASSYALGGRTATTDTQYF. Based on the CDR3 plus reference TRBV5-4 and TRBJ2-3, the full variable domain is ETGVTQSPTHLIKTRGQQVTLRCSSQSGHNTVSWYQQALGQGPQFIFQYYREEENGRGNFPPRFSGLQFPNYSSELNVNALELDDSALYLCASSYALGGRTATTDTQYFGPGTRLTVL.

CDR3 bases: TGTGCCAGCAGTCCCCGGACAGGGGCTTCCACTGAAGCTTTCTTT. Protein: CASSPRTGASTEAFF. This chain joins TRBV27 and TRBJ1-1; 9 bases are shared with TRBD1. V trimming: 5 bases; J trimming: 4 bases; junction bases outside the gene matches: 8. This CDR3 spans 15 amino acids. Germline CDR1 reads MNHEY; CDR2 reads SMNVEV (reference sequence).

The V gene is TRBV5-6, the J gene TRBJ2-3, with TRBD1 as a possible D gene (5 bases). Germline values: CDR1 SGHDT, CDR2 YYEEEE. The CDR3 is 16 residues long. V lost 2 bases and J lost 2, with 15 bases in between. The CDR3 protein is CASSLFFDSYTDTQYF. DNA of the CDR3: TGTGCCAGCAGCTTATTTTTCGACAGTTACACAGATACGCAGTATTTT.

The chain is built from TRBV6-6 and TRBJ2-2; weak D call: TRBD1 (6 bases). V shed 7 bases and J shed 5 bases, with 14 bases lying between them. The germline V gene encodes CDR1 MNHNY and CDR2 SVGAGI (reference sequence). This CDR3 spans 14 amino acids. The CDR3 DNA follows: TGTGCCAGCATCCGATGGGGGCGAACCGGGGAGCTGTTTTTT. Its translation: CASIRWGRTGELFF.

This clone occurred once. The chain couples TRBV28 to TRBJ2-5; 13 bases map to TRBD2. The CDR3 is 17 amino acids. V trimming: 5 bases; J trimming: 1 base; junction bases outside the gene matches: 7. CDR1 and CDR2 from the germline V gene are MDHEN and SYDVKM. The CDR3 region is CASSPGTSGILQETQYF. DNA for the CDR3: TGTGCCAGCAGTCCAGGGACTAGCGGGATCCTCCAAGAGACCCAGTACTTC.

The rearrangement joins TRBV7-3 to TRBJ2-1, with TRBD2 matching over 7 bases. J gave up 5 bases and V 6 bases, and 7 bases lay outside the gene matches. CDR3 size: 14 residues. Germline V gene data show CDR1 as SGHTA and CDR2 as FQGTGA. The CDR3 bases are TGTGCCAGCAGGGGGGGGACTATCGACAATGAGCAGTTCTTC. Its translation is CASRGGTIDNEQFF.

Details on this clone: The sample contains more than one DNA sequence encoding this CDR3. The chain has TRBV9 and TRBJ2-1; the D gene is possibly TRBD1 (6 bases). V was cut by 0 bases and J by 0 bases, with 7 bases left in between. The CDR3 consists of 15 residues. The germline V gene encodes CDR1 SGDLS and CDR2 YYNGEE. CDR3 nucleotide sequence: TGTGCCAGCAGCGTAGAGGACAGCTCCTACAATGAGCAGTTCTTC. Its protein is CASSVEDSSYNEQFF.